The 4 T cell receptor beta chains below come from one sample, sequenced in a study of cytomegalovirus exposure and HLA in healthy donors. The study ran its PCR with 60 Vbeta and 13 Jbeta primers. Using immunoSEQ multiplex PCR, the repertoire was profiled, and TCRdb retains in-frame clones only, with some absent. The data show 110,000 or so clones, roughly four fifths seen once. Sample: PBMCs. The receptors derive from a woman younger than 30 in good health and CMV-seronegative.

The chain employs TRBV4-1 and TRBJ1-6; a possible D gene is TRBD1 (6 bases). The V end lost 0 bases, the J end lost 7 bases, and 10 bases lay between the germline ends. Germline loops: CDR1 MGHRA, CDR2 YSYEKL. CDR3 length equals 15 residues. The CDR3 spells CASSQEGRGNSPLHF. In nucleotides, the CDR3 is TGCGCCAGCAGCCAAGAGGGCAGGGGCAATTCACCCCTCCACTTT.

The genes are TRBV6-5 and TRBJ1-2, with D perhaps matching TRBD1 (5 bases). In germline, CDR1 is MNHEY, CDR2 SVGAGI. The CDR3 has 15 residues. The V gene lost 0 bases and the J gene lost 8 bases, with 16 bases spanning the gap. CDR3 region: CASSYSLRQGWGYTF. In nucleotides, the CDR3 is TGTGCCAGCAGTTACTCCTTGAGGCAGGGCTGGGGCTACACCTTC.

A few counts support this clone. The chain combines TRBV5-8 with TRBJ1-1; the match to TRBD1 covers 10 bases. Germline values: CDR1 SGHTS, CDR2 YDEGEE. The CDR3 contains 15 residues. V gave up 3 bases and J gave up 3 bases; unmatched junction bases: 5. The CDR3: CASSWGQGRYTEAFF. For the CDR3, the DNA is TGTGCCAGCAGCTGGGGACAGGGGAGGTACACTGAAGCTTTCTTT.

The chain recombines TRBV6-5 with TRBJ2-3, with D possibly matching TRBD1 (6 bases). From germline, CDR1 is MNHEY and CDR2 SVGAGI. Trimming shortened V by 5 bases and J by 4 bases, and 16 bases separated the two germline ends. This CDR3 has 15 residues. CDR3 loop: CASSPQGRSADTQYF. CDR3 coding DNA: TGTGCCAGCAGTCCACAGGGCCGGTCCGCAGATACGCAGTATTTT.